A single sample is the source of the 27 T cell receptor beta chains below, sequenced in a study of monozygotic twins with inflammatory bowel disease. Each CDR3 protein gets one entry in TCRdb, which reprocessed the 5' RACE reads and gives no DNA. The listing contains hundreds of thousands of distinct CDR3 sequences. The sequencing input was blood. The receptors were sampled from a human donor with ulcerative colitis or Crohn's disease, or a healthy co-twin of an affected twin (not recorded which).

The J gene is TRBJ1-5, the V gene TRBV12-3 or TRBV12-4. CDR3 length: 14 residues. The chain's CDR3 is CASSTLWTNRSQHF.

The chain uses TRBV5-1 and TRBJ2-7; as DNA is missing, the TRBD1 call by TCRdb cannot be tested. Germline V gene sequence: CDR1 SGHRS, CDR2 YFSETQ. CDR3 size: 16 residues. The CDR3 region is CASSLASRTGNYEQYF.

The chain uses TRBV3-1 and TRBJ2-1; checking the TCRdb D call of TRBD2 is not possible without DNA. The CDR3 runs to 15 residues. Looked up from germline, CDR1 is LGHDT and CDR2 is YNNKEL (reference sequence). The CDR3 loop is CASRGWTYSYNEQFF.

The chain couples TRBV2 to TRBJ1-2; absent DNA, TCRdb's TRBD1 call cannot be checked. The CDR3 covers 16 residues. Looked up from germline, CDR1 is SNHLY and CDR2 is FYNNEI. CDR3 sequence: CASSEAQGTVGYGYTF.

V is TRBV7-6 and J is TRBJ2-2. The V gene's germline CDR1 is SGHVS and CDR2 FNYEAQ. This CDR3 has 14 amino acids. CDR3 sequence: CASSKLGPTGELFF.

This chain joins TRBV5-1 and TRBJ1-4. This CDR3 has 14 residues. CDR1 SGHRS and CDR2 YFSETQ come from the germline V gene. The CDR3 sequence is CASRFEVGNEKLFF.

The V and J genes are TRBV4-1 and TRBJ2-3. The CDR3 covers 15 residues. The germline gives CDR1 MGHRA, CDR2 YSYEKL. CDR3 residues: CASSQAGYFTDTQYF.

The chain joins TRBV10-3 to TRBJ1-3. Germline V gene data show CDR1 as ENHRY and CDR2 as SYGVKD. This CDR3 has 11 amino acids. CDR3: CAIEGGNTIYF.

The V gene is TRBV4-1, the J gene TRBJ2-7; TCRdb reports TRBD1, a call that lacks DNA to check it against. There are 16 residues in the CDR3. CDR1 and CDR2 from the germline V gene are MGHRA and YSYEKL. CDR3 sequence: CASSQDGRTVSYEQYF.

This clonotype ranks as medium-sized in terms of frequency. The chain employs TRBV18 and TRBJ2-3; TCRdb designates TRBD2, a call that cannot be tested without DNA. Germline assignment: CDR1 KGHSH and CDR2 LQKENI. This CDR3 contains 14 residues. The CDR3 region is CASSYRRDTDTQYF.

The gene calls are TRBV5-1 and TRBJ1-2; lacking DNA, the TRBD1 call made by TCRdb goes unchecked. In germline, CDR1 is SGHRS, CDR2 YFSETQ. This CDR3 comprises 13 residues. The chain's CDR3 is CASSLGQGVGYTF.

J is TRBJ2-7 and V is TRBV5-4; TCRdb names TRBD2, which stays unverified in the absence of DNA. CDR1 and CDR2 (germline): SGHNT, YYREEE (reference sequence). This CDR3 comprises 15 residues. CDR3 residues: CASSLPASGIYEQYF.

This chain uses TRBV29-1 with TRBJ2-5; TCRdb reports TRBD1, a call that lacks DNA to check it against. The CDR3 has 12 residues. Per germline, CDR1 SQVTM and CDR2 ANQGSEA. The chain's CDR3 is CSVRGVEETQYF.

This chain joins TRBV21-1 and TRBJ2-5; TCRdb's assignment of TRBD1 cannot be checked, as there is no DNA. TRBV21-1 is a recognized pseudogene. The CDR3 loop spans 17 amino acids. CDR3 sequence reads: CASSKLGGVGNQETQYF.

J is TRBJ2-3 and V is TRBV24-1. The length of the CDR3 is 15 residues. Germline V gene data show CDR1 as KGHDR and CDR2 as SFDVKD. CDR3 sequence: CATSDLGSGTDTQYF.

This sequence joins TRBV5-1 and TRBJ2-3; with no DNA, the TCRdb D assignment of TRBD1 cannot be verified. This CDR3 comprises 14 residues. CDR1 and CDR2 (germline): SGHRS, YFSETQ. The CDR3 is CASSPGQRTDTQYF. Based on the CDR3 plus reference TRBV5-1 and TRBJ2-3, the full variable domain is KAGVTQTPRYLIKTRGQQVTLSCSPISGHRSVSWYQQTPGQGLQFLFEYFSETQRNKGNFPGRFSGRQFSNSRSEMNVSTLELGDSALYLCASSPGQRTDTQYFGPGTRLTVL.

The chain combines TRBV5-1 with TRBJ1-3; the TCRdb D gene call, TRBD1, has no DNA to confirm it. The CDR3 covers 17 residues. Per the germline V gene, CDR1 is SGHRS and CDR2 is YFSETQ. The CDR3 region is CASSLGDRLFSGNTIYF.

This sequence joins TRBV19 and TRBJ1-6. This CDR3 has 15 residues. Germline V gene data show CDR1 as LNHDA and CDR2 as SQIVND (reference sequence). The CDR3 is CASSSPYGMESPLHF.

The J gene is TRBJ1-1, the V gene TRBV5-1; TCRdb's D call, TRBD1, is unchecked because there is no DNA. Germline CDR1 reads SGHRS; CDR2 reads YFSETQ. This CDR3 region has 15 residues. This chain's CDR3 is CASSLAMGQGTEAFF. Based on the CDR3 plus reference TRBV5-1 and TRBJ1-1, the full variable domain is KAGVTQTPRYLIKTRGQQVTLSCSPISGHRSVSWYQQTPGQGLQFLFEYFSETQRNKGNFPGRFSGRQFSNSRSEMNVSTLELGDSALYLCASSLAMGQGTEAFFGQGTRLTVV.

CDR3 residues: CASSPSLPSLYEHYF. This chain links TRBV5-5 with TRBJ2-7. The germline gives CDR1 SGHKS, CDR2 YYEKEE (reference sequence). This CDR3 is built from 15 residues.

V and J are TRBV11-3 and TRBJ2-2. This CDR3 has 15 amino acids. Germline CDR1 is SGHNT and CDR2 is YENEEA. The CDR3 region is CASSPRSANTGELFF.

V is TRBV6-1 and J is TRBJ2-1; TCRdb designates TRBD2, a call that cannot be tested without DNA. CDR3 length: 14 amino acids. The V gene's germline CDR1 is MNHNS and CDR2 SASEGT. CDR3 loop: CATRLAGAPNEQFF.

The chain joins TRBV29-1 to TRBJ1-1; TCRdb indicates TRBD1, and absent DNA this call remains unverified. CDR1 and CDR2 (germline): SQVTM, ANQGSEA. CDR3 length equals 14 residues. The CDR3 is CSALRGRGNTEAFF. The whole variable domain, filled in from reference TRBV29-1 and TRBJ1-1, reads SAVISQKPSRDICQRGTSLTIQCQVDSQVTMMFWYRQQPGQSLTLIATANQGSEATYESGFVIDKFPISRPNLTFSTLTVSNMSPEDSSIYLCSALRGRGNTEAFFGQGTRLTVV.

The rearrangement links TRBV5-1 to TRBJ1-2. The germline V gene has CDR1 SGHRS and CDR2 YFSETQ. This CDR3 contains 15 residues. CDR3 protein: CASSLAGDVIYGYTF. Using reference TRBV5-1 and TRBJ1-2 for the parts outside the CDR3, the full variable domain is KAGVTQTPRYLIKTRGQQVTLSCSPISGHRSVSWYQQTPGQGLQFLFEYFSETQRNKGNFPGRFSGRQFSNSRSEMNVSTLELGDSALYLCASSLAGDVIYGYTFGSGTRLTVV.

The V gene is TRBV20-1, the J gene TRBJ2-1; TCRdb's D call of TRBD2 is untestable without DNA. In germline, CDR1 is DFQATT, CDR2 SNEGSKA (reference sequence). This CDR3 comprises 15 residues. The CDR3 here is CSARDTTSGRGEQFF.

This chain links TRBV20-1 with TRBJ2-4; the TCRdb D gene call, TRBD2, has no DNA to confirm it. From germline, CDR1 is DFQATT and CDR2 SNEGSKA (reference sequence). CDR3 size: 19 residues. The CDR3 protein is CSATRTSGRAGLAKNIQYF.

The chain employs TRBV4-2 and TRBJ1-5. CDR3 length: 17 amino acids. Per germline, CDR1 LGHNA and CDR2 YNFKEQ. The CDR3 reads CASSQGGREGGNQPQHF.